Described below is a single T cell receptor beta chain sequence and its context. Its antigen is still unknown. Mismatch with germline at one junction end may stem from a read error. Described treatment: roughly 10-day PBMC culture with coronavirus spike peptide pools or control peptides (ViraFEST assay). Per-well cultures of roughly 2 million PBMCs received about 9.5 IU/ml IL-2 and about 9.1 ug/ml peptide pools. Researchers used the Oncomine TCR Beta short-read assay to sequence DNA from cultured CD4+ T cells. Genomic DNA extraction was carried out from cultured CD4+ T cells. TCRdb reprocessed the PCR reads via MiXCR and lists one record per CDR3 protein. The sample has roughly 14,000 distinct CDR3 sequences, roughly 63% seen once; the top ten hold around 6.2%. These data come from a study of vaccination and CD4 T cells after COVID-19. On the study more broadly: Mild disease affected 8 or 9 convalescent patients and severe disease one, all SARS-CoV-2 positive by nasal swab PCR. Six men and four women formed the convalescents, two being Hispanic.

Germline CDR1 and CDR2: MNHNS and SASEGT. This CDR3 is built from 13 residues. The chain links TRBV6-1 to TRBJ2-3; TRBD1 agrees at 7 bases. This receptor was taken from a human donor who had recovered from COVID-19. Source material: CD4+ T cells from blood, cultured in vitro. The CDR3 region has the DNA TGTGCCAGCAGCCCCACAGGGACAGCTACGCAGTATTTT. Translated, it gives CASSPTGTATQYF.